What follows describes a single TCR beta chain. The antigen is not known. The CDR3 spans 17 residues. Trimming took 6 bases from V and 0 from J, leaving 18 bases between them. CDR1 MGHRA and CDR2 YSYEKL come from the germline V gene. The data stem from a study of cytomegalovirus exposure and HLA in healthy donors. Sequenced by immunoSEQ multiplex PCR; TCRdb stores in-frame clones only, minus some. The data hold over 150,000 clones, with under 95% observed a single time. Study-wide findings and caveats: Investigators reported approximately 170 TCR beta chains as tied to cytomegalovirus. According to a subsequent analysis, TCR clusters identified in the first cohort showed a tendency to co-occur across the 110 or so validation repertoires.

Sequencing was performed on PBMCs. This sequence was found in a woman in her late teens or twenties in good health and CMV-seropositive. The rearrangement joins TRBV4-1 to TRBJ1-5; D not resolved. CDR3 loop: CASRKDGGANSNQPQHF. CDR3 sequence (DNA): TGCGCCAGCAGAAAGGACGGAGGCGCTAATAGCAATCAGCCCCAGCATTTT.